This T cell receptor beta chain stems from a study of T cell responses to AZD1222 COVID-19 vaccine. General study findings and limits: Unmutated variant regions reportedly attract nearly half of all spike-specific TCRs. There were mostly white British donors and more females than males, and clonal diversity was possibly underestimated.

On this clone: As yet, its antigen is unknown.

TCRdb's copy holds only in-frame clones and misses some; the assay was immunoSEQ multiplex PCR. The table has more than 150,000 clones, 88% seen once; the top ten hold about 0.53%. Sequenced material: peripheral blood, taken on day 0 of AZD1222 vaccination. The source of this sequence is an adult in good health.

DNA of the CDR3: TGTGCAACCCGGACAGGGCCCGGGGAGCTGTTTTTT. Amino acid sequence: CATRTGPGELFF. V and J are TRBV30 and TRBJ2-2; 8 nucleotides line up with TRBD1. CDR3 length: 12 amino acids. Germline V lookup: CDR1 GTSNPN, CDR2 SVGIG (reference sequence).